This TCR beta chain emerged from a study of technical replicates of blood from a few donors. Libraries were prepared by immunoSEQ multiplex PCR; TCRdb keeps only in-frame clonotypes and omits some of them. The table lists 60,000 to 90,000 clones, approximately 95% of them singletons. Germline assignment: CDR1 SEHNR and CDR2 FQNEAQ (reference sequence). The V gene lost 3 bases and the J gene lost 2 bases, with 11 bases spanning the gap. The CDR3 loop spans 14 amino acids. This chain connects TRBV7-9 to TRBJ2-7; no definite D call. The sample was T cells isolated from PBMCs. The source of this sequence is a human donor in good health. The CDR3 DNA is TGTGCCAGCAGCTTCCCTGACTGGGCCTACGAGCAGTACTTC. Translation: CASSFPDWAYEQYF. Full variable domain (remainder filled in from reference TRBV7-9 and TRBJ2-7): DTGVSQNPRHKITKRGQNVTFRCDPISEHNRLYWYRQTLGQGPEFLTYFQNEAQLEKSRLLSDRFSAERPKGSFSTLEIQRTEQGDSAMYLCASSFPDWAYEQYFGPGTRLTVT.